This TCR beta chain comes out of a study of T cell changes during pregnancy in multiple sclerosis. This clone was recorded only once. Method: immunoSEQ multiplex PCR; TCRdb's copy keeps in-frame clones and lacks some. The sample holds approximately 74,000 clones, 92% seen once. Germline CDR1 is SGHTA and CDR2 is FQGNSA. V lost 3 bases to trimming and J lost 0 bases; unmatched junction nucleotides: 4. This CDR3 has 15 residues. The rearrangement uses TRBV7-2 and TRBJ1-1, with 7 bases matching TRBD1. This sample comprised peripheral blood, obtained before pregnancy. This receptor was obtained from a female donor with multiple sclerosis, enrolled in a pregnancy study. CDR3 nucleotide sequence: TGTGCCAGCAGCTTGTACAGGGGAATGAACACTGAAGCTTTCTTT. It is translated as CASSLYRGMNTEAFF. The full variable domain, with the rest looked up from reference TRBV7-2 and TRBJ1-1, is GAGVSQSPSNKVTEKGKDVELRCDPISGHTALYWYRQSLGQGLEFLIYFQGNSAPDKSGLPSDRFSAERTGGSVSTLTIQRTQQEDSAVYLCASSLYRGMNTEAFFGQGTRLTVV.